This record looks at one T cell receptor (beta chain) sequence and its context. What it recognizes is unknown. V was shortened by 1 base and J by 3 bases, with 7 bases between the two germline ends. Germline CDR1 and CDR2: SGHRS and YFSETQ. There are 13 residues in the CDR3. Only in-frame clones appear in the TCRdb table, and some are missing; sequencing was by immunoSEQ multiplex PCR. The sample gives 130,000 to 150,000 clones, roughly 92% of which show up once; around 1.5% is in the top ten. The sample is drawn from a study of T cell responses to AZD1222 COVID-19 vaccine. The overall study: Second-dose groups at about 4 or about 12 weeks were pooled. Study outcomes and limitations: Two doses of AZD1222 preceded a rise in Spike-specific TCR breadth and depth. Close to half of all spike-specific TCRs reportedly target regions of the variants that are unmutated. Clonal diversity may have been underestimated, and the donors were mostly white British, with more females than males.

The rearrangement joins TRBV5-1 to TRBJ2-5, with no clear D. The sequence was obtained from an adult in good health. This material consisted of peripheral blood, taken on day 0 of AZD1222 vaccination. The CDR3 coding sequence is TGCGCCAGCAGCTTGACCGCGGAAGAGACCCAGTACTTC. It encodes CASSLTAEETQYF.